The 25 T cell receptor beta chains given below trace back to one sample, sequenced in a study of shared clonotypes between healthy human individuals. Using immunoSEQ multiplex PCR, the repertoire was profiled, and TCRdb retains in-frame clones only, with some absent. The sample holds 2 million to 2.5 million clones; 85% to 95% are singletons and the top ten take more than 0.35%. Specimen: naive CD4+ T cells from PBMCs. Regarding subset: CD45RA+ positively selected. The receptors stem from a man between 18 and 35 years old in good health. Some clones in this sample may be carry-over from other donors' samples.

Concerning this clone: The final CDR3 position lacks the conserved phenylalanine or tryptophan, pointing to a likely read error. The DNA is left out, because the CDR3 cannot be placed on it with certainty; the CDR3 is given as TCRdb lists it. This chain uses TRBV6-1 with TRBJ1-1. Germline V CDR1 and CDR2: MNHNS, SASEGT. The CDR3 comprises 8 residues, both ends counted. This CDR3 reads CASSSLPL.

CDR3 DNA: TGTGCCAGCAGCCGGGGTGGGGCTAGCGGGATCAATGAGCAGTTCTTC. This sequence encodes CASSRGGASGINEQFF. The chain employs TRBV9 and TRBJ2-1; 9 nucleotides agree with TRBD2. The germline gives CDR1 SGDLS, CDR2 YYNGEE. V lost 4 bases and J lost 6; bases outside the gene matches: 11. The CDR3 is 16 residues long.

The V and J genes are TRBV4-3 and TRBJ2-4, with 10 bases identical to TRBD2. V trimming: 1 base; J trimming: 7 bases; junction bases outside the gene matches: 7. This CDR3 has 16 amino acids. Germline CDR1 is LGHNA and CDR2 is YSLEER. DNA of the CDR3: TGCGCCAGCAGCCAAGTCCCTAGCGGGAGTTGGAACATTCAGTACTTC. Its translation is CASSQVPSGSWNIQYF.

This clone was found once. In the same sample, other DNA sequences code for this CDR3. This chain links TRBV5-5 with TRBJ1-1; no firm D call. Germline V gene sequence: CDR1 SGHKS, CDR2 YYEKEE (reference sequence). The V and J ends lost 1 base and 1 base respectively, with 5 bases between them. The CDR3 spans 13 residues. The DNA of the CDR3 is TGTGCCAGCAGCTTGCAAGGGAACACTGAAGCTTTCTTT. This encodes CASSLQGNTEAFF.

This clone was counted a single time. V gene TRBV10-3 combines with J gene TRBJ2-3; TRBD1 matches 7 bases. The germline CDR1 and CDR2 sequences are ENHRY and SYGVKD. V shed 2 bases and J 3 bases; nucleotides not matched to a gene: 8. This CDR3 has 16 amino acids. CDR3 loop: CAISERGLALTDTQYF. DNA for the CDR3: TGTGCCATCAGTGAGAGGGGGCTAGCCTTGACAGATACGCAGTATTTT.

The rearrangement joins TRBV4-1 to TRBJ1-5; 10 nucleotides align to TRBD1. The CDR3 extends over 19 amino acids. CDR1 is MGHRA and CDR2 is YSYEKL in the germline V gene. The ends lost 0 bases at V and 2 bases at J; junction bases unmatched: 10. The CDR3 nucleotides read TGCGCCAGCAGCCAAGACTTGGCCCGGGGGACAGGGGGCAATCAGCCCCAGCATTTT. It encodes CASSQDLARGTGGNQPQHF.

This sequence joins TRBV5-8 and TRBJ2-7, with D perhaps being TRBD1 or TRBD2 (5 bases each). Germline V gives CDR1 SGHTS, CDR2 YDEGEE. This CDR3 has 15 residues. With 2 bases removed from V and 2 bases from J, the gap between germline ends came to 14 bases. The CDR3 loop reads CASSLPGRRAYEQYF. The CDR3 region has the DNA TGTGCCAGCAGCTTACCGGGACGTAGGGCCTACGAGCAGTACTTC.

The J gene is TRBJ1-2, the V gene TRBV28; tentatively, D is TRBD1 (6 bases). The CDR3 covers 14 residues. CDR1 and CDR2 from the germline V gene are MDHEN and SYDVKM. The V gene lost 6 bases and the J gene lost 8 bases, with 19 bases spanning the gap. The CDR3 region is CASSPNGGLSGYTF. The CDR3 nucleotides read TGTGCCAGCAGCCCAAATGGGGGGCTGAGCGGCTACACCTTC.

The CDR3 DNA sequence: TGTGCCACCAGCAGCCGTCACACCGGGGAGCTGTTTTTT. The encoded protein is CATSSRHTGELFF. The chain is built from TRBV6-1 and TRBJ2-2; D is unresolved. Germline lookup yields CDR1 MNHNS and CDR2 SASEGT. The ends were cut back, 10 bases at V and 3 bases at J, with 12 bases in the middle. The CDR3 runs to 13 residues.

A single count supports this clone. The J gene is TRBJ2-1, the V gene TRBV7-9; 7 bases are shared with TRBD2. The CDR3 runs to 16 residues. Germline trimming cut 2 bases from V and 4 bases from J; bases unmatched to any gene: 8. CDR1 SEHNR and CDR2 FQNEAQ come from the germline V gene (reference sequence). The CDR3 sequence is CASSLRASGSYNEQFF. For the CDR3, the DNA is TGTGCCAGCAGCTTAAGGGCTAGCGGCTCATACAATGAGCAGTTCTTC.

Turning to this clone: The identical CDR3 is also encoded by other nucleotide sequences in the sample. This sequence joins TRBV7-2 and TRBJ2-1; no definite D call. V was cut by 1 base and J by 0 bases, with 7 bases left in between. This CDR3 spans 15 amino acids. CDR1 SGHTA and CDR2 FQGNSA come from the germline V gene. CDR3: CASSLVAVSYNEQFF. In nucleotides, the CDR3 is TGTGCCAGCAGCTTAGTGGCGGTCTCCTACAATGAGCAGTTCTTC.

A remark on this clone: Different DNA sequences within this sample yield the same CDR3. The V call is TRBV18, the J call TRBJ1-1; D uncertain. The CDR3 has 11 residues. V was cut by 6 bases and J by 5 bases, with 7 bases left in between. Germline lookup yields CDR1 KGHSH and CDR2 LQKENI. CDR3: CASSPLTEAFF. The DNA of the CDR3 is TGTGCCAGCTCCCCCTTGACTGAAGCTTTCTTT.

Remarks on this clone: The sample carries other DNA sequences with the same CDR3. J is TRBJ2-7 and V is TRBV5-4; perhaps D is TRBD1 or TRBD2 (5 bases each). This CDR3 is 14 amino acids long. The germline V and J ends were trimmed by 2 bases and 3 bases, with 12 bases remaining between them. Per the germline V gene, CDR1 is SGHNT and CDR2 is YYREEE (reference sequence). Here the CDR3 reads CASSLGGGLYEQYF. Here the CDR3 DNA reads TGTGCCAGCAGCTTAGGTGGGGGTCTCTACGAGCAGTACTTC.

On this clone itself: One end of the junction is discordant with germline, which a read error may explain. The chain uses TRBV11-3 and TRBJ2-7, with 9 bases identical to TRBD1. CDR3 length: 14 amino acids. CDR1 and CDR2 (germline): SGHNT, YENEEA. The CDR3 coding sequence is TGTGCCAGCAGCCGGACAGGGGCCCCCTACGAGCAGCACTTC. As protein: CASSRTGAPYEQHF.

This rearrangement joins TRBV5-1 to TRBJ1-4; tentative D call: TRBD1 (5 bases). The CDR3 loop spans 15 amino acids. The ends were cut back, 7 bases at V and 8 bases at J, with 21 bases in the middle. Germline V CDR1 and CDR2: SGHRS, YFSETQ. CDR3 region: CASGTGGTAAEKLFF. CDR3 sequence (DNA): TGCGCCAGCGGCACGGGGGGGACGGCGGCGGAAAAACTGTTTTTT.

This sequence joins TRBV5-4 and TRBJ2-7, with 7 bases matching TRBD2. The ends lost 1 base at V and 1 base at J; junction bases unmatched: 5. CDR1 is SGHNT and CDR2 is YYREEE in the germline V gene (reference sequence). This CDR3 comprises 15 residues. The CDR3 spells CASSLRAGDSYEQYF. The CDR3 coding sequence is TGTGCCAGCAGCTTGAGGGCGGGAGATTCCTACGAGCAGTACTTC.

A note on this clone: One end of the junction is discordant with germline, which a read error may explain. The chain links TRBV2 to TRBJ1-2; D might be TRBD1 (6 bases). This CDR3 is 13 amino acids long. Germline CDR1 and CDR2: SNHLY and FYNNEI. The DNA of the CDR3 is TGTGCCAGCTGTGACAGGCGGAGCTATGGCTACACCTTC. Translation: CASCDRRSYGYTF.

This chain connects TRBV6-1 to TRBJ1-2; D perhaps matches TRBD1 (6 bases). The germline V gene encodes CDR1 MNHNS and CDR2 SASEGT. The CDR3 contains 15 residues. V shed 2 bases and J shed 4 bases, with 14 bases lying between them. The CDR3 loop is CASSEWRGTGYGYTF. The CDR3 DNA reads TGTGCCAGCAGTGAATGGAGGGGGACTGGCTATGGCTACACCTTC.

The V gene is TRBV6-1, the J gene TRBJ1-2; D gene uncertain. Trimming left V 7 bases short and J 3 bases short, with 6 bases between. The CDR3 runs 11 residues. Germline CDR1 and CDR2: MNHNS and SASEGT. In DNA, the CDR3 is TGTGCCAGCACGGCTCACTATGGCTACACCTTC. Its protein is CASTAHYGYTF.

The CDR3 DNA follows: TGTGCCAGCAGCCCATACCAAGAGACCCAGTACTTC. Encoded protein: CASSPYQETQYF. The rearrangement links TRBV7-6 to TRBJ2-5, with no clear D. This CDR3 region has 12 residues. V was shortened by 5 bases and J by 0 bases, with 4 bases between the two germline ends. The germline V gene has CDR1 SGHVS and CDR2 FNYEAQ.

J is TRBJ1-5 and V is TRBV27; D not resolved. The germline V and J ends were trimmed by 6 bases and 1 base, with 7 bases remaining between them. Per the germline V gene, CDR1 is MNHEY and CDR2 is SMNVEV (reference sequence). The CDR3 runs 13 residues. This chain's CDR3 is CASSKESNQPQHF. CDR3 in DNA: TGTGCCAGCAGCAAGGAAAGCAATCAGCCCCAGCATTTT.

The chain combines TRBV7-9 with TRBJ1-4, with TRBD1 matching 8 bases. The CDR3 spans 15 residues. The V segment lost 6 bases and the J segment 2 bases; nucleotides outside the gene matches: 5. Germline CDR1 is SEHNR and CDR2 is FQNEAQ (reference sequence). The CDR3 is CASRSRGQTNEKLFF. The CDR3 DNA is TGTGCCAGCAGGTCCAGGGGGCAGACTAATGAAAAACTGTTTTTT.

The chain joins TRBV30 to TRBJ2-3; D is ambiguous. The CDR3 sequence is 17 residues long. The V end was cut by 0 bases, the J end by 4 bases, with 20 bases between. CDR1 is GTSNPN and CDR2 is SVGIG in the germline V gene (reference sequence). The CDR3 DNA sequence: TGTGCCTGGAGTGTATTTGGTAGAAATACGGTCGCAGATACGCAGTATTTT. It is translated as CAWSVFGRNTVADTQYF.

This clone was seen more than once but under ten times. The chain is built from TRBV15 and TRBJ1-1; TRBD1 might be the D (6 bases). Germline CDR1 LNHNV, CDR2 YYDKDF (reference sequence). V dropped 0 bases and J dropped 1 base, with 12 bases sitting between them. The CDR3 totals 16 residues. As DNA, the CDR3 is TGTGCCACCAGCAGAGATCGAACAGGGCGGAACACTGAAGCTTTCTTT. It codes for CATSRDRTGRNTEAFF.

The V gene is TRBV27, the J gene TRBJ1-2; 7 nucleotides match TRBD1. CDR3 size: 17 residues. Germline values: CDR1 MNHEY, CDR2 SMNVEV (reference sequence). The V segment lost 6 bases and the J segment 5 bases; nucleotides outside the gene matches: 18. CDR3: CASSQATQGRASYGYTF. As DNA, the CDR3 is TGTGCCAGCAGCCAAGCGACACAGGGGAGGGCTAGTTATGGCTACACCTTC.